Presented here are 29 T cell receptor beta chains from one specimen sequenced in a study of T cell responses to AZD1222 COVID-19 vaccine. Measured with immunoSEQ multiplex PCR; TCRdb has only the in-frame clones, and not every one. The sample has around 140,000 clones; nearly 95% are singletons. This material consisted of peripheral blood, taken on day 0 of AZD1222 vaccination. The source of these receptors is an adult in good health.

CDR3 DNA: TGTGCCAGCAGCTTGTCCCCAGCCAAGATAGATACGCAGTATTTT. As protein: CASSLSPAKIDTQYF. The rearrangement joins TRBV5-6 to TRBJ2-3; D call uncertain. The germline CDR1 and CDR2 sequences are SGHDT and YYEEEE. The CDR3 is 15 residues long. Trimming removed 1 base from V and 5 bases from J, with 14 bases in between.

The V and J genes are TRBV30 and TRBJ2-5; 7 nucleotides line up with TRBD2. CDR3 size: 15 residues. Trimming removed 2 bases from V and 0 bases from J; junction bases left unmatched: 6. Germline V CDR1 and CDR2: GTSNPN, SVGIG (reference sequence). This CDR3 reads CAWSRAGTDQETQYF. The CDR3 coding sequence is TGTGCCTGGAGTAGAGCGGGGACCGACCAAGAGACCCAGTACTTC.

The chain carries TRBV7-3 and TRBJ2-6; no clear D. This CDR3 has 14 amino acids. Germline CDR1 is SGHTA and CDR2 is FQGTGA. Trimming removed 4 bases from V and 0 bases from J, with 4 bases in between. The CDR3 spells CASSSSSGANVLTF. CDR3 sequence (DNA): TGTGCCAGCAGCTCCTCCTCTGGGGCCAACGTCCTGACTTTC.

This clone was picked up one time. The chain has TRBV24-1 and TRBJ2-1; 13 nucleotides agree with TRBD2. The CDR3 totals 16 residues. Trimming at V came to 4 bases and at J to 5 bases, leaving 4 bases not matched to a gene. Per germline, CDR1 KGHDR and CDR2 SFDVKD. The CDR3 nucleotides are TGTGCCACCAGTGAGGGGGGACTAGCGGGAAACAATGAGCAGTTCTTC. Its protein product is CATSEGGLAGNNEQFF.

The chain joins TRBV7-8 to TRBJ1-2, with 8 bases that match TRBD1. V was pared by 5 bases and J by 7 bases, with 3 bases of the junction left unmatched. The CDR3 is 12 residues long. Germline V gene lookup returns CDR1 SGHVS and CDR2 FQNEAQ. CDR3 in amino acids: CASSPGQGGYTF. For the CDR3, the DNA is TGTGCCAGCAGCCCAGGACAGGGTGGCTACACCTTC.

The chain couples TRBV4-1 to TRBJ1-1; 7 positions agree with TRBD1. CDR3 length: 14 residues. The V gene's germline CDR1 is MGHRA and CDR2 YSYEKL. V dropped 0 bases and J dropped 5; count of bases not matched to a gene: 3. Here the CDR3 DNA reads TGCGCCAGCAGCCAAGAGCAGACAGGGACTGAAGCTTTCTTT. Protein sequence: CASSQEQTGTEAFF.

This clone was picked up one time. The chain links TRBV30 to TRBJ2-1; D may match TRBD1 or TRBD2 (6 bases each). Germline loops: CDR1 GTSNPN, CDR2 SVGIG (reference sequence). V was shortened by 5 bases and J by 8 bases, with 25 bases between the two germline ends. This CDR3 is 16 amino acids long. The CDR3, as DNA: TGTGCCTGGGAGACAACGGGGGCCCCCTTTTACGATGAGCAGTTCTTC. Its protein product is CAWETTGAPFYDEQFF.

The gene calls are TRBV11-2 and TRBJ2-7; tentatively, D is TRBD1 (6 bases). The germline V and J ends were trimmed by 4 bases and 3 bases, with 10 bases remaining between them. The CDR3 is made up of 13 amino acids. Germline CDR1 and CDR2: SGHAT and FQNNGV. The DNA of the CDR3 is TGTGCCAGCAGCTCGGGACACAACTACGAGCAGTACTTC. It translates to CASSSGHNYEQYF.

CDR3: CASSLYGGGAHEQFF. The CDR3 nucleotides read TGTGCCAGCAGCTTGTATGGCGGGGGGGCGCATGAGCAGTTCTTC. The chain employs TRBV5-8 and TRBJ2-1; 9 bases are shared with TRBD2. Germline values: CDR1 SGHTS, CDR2 YDEGEE. The ends lost 1 base at V and 8 bases at J; junction bases unmatched: 7. The CDR3 loop spans 15 amino acids.

The V gene is TRBV28, the J gene TRBJ1-3; no clear D gene. The germline V gene encodes CDR1 MDHEN and CDR2 SYDVKM. The CDR3 contains 14 residues. The V and J ends lost 2 bases and 2 bases respectively, with 7 bases between them. The chain's CDR3 is CASSLSLPGNTIYF. CDR3 nucleotide sequence: TGTGCCAGCAGTTTAAGTTTACCTGGAAACACCATATATTTT.

The V call is TRBV30, the J call TRBJ1-4; D gene uncertain. The germline V gene has CDR1 GTSNPN and CDR2 SVGIG (reference sequence). Trimming took 0 bases from V and 8 from J, leaving 4 bases between them. This CDR3 spans 11 amino acids. CDR3 residues: CAWSVQEKLFF. The DNA of the CDR3 is TGTGCCTGGAGTGTACAAGAAAAACTGTTTTTT.

This chain links TRBV2 with TRBJ2-7, with TRBD2 matching over 7 bases. This CDR3 region has 15 residues. From germline, CDR1 is SNHLY and CDR2 FYNNEI. Trimming cost V 4 bases and J 2 bases; bases outside gene matches: 8. The DNA of the CDR3 is TGTGCCAGCAGTGTAATTACTAGCGATCCCTACGAGCAGTACTTC. Amino acid sequence: CASSVITSDPYEQYF. Looking up the rest from reference TRBV2 and TRBJ2-7 gives the full variable domain: EPEVTQTPSHQVTQMGQEVILRCVPISNHLYFYWYRQILGQKVEFLVSFYNNEISEKSEIFDDQFSVERPDGSNFTLKIRSTKLEDSAMYFCASSVITSDPYEQYFGPGTRLTVT.

The chain recombines TRBV13 with TRBJ1-1, with 7 bases that match TRBD1. With 2 bases clipped from V and 4 bases from J, the junction kept 7 bases outside the gene matches. The germline V gene has CDR1 PRHDT and CDR2 FYEKMQ (reference sequence). This CDR3 region has 15 residues. This CDR3 is CASSLRQGIGTEAFF. As DNA, the CDR3 is TGTGCCAGCAGCTTACGACAGGGTATTGGCACTGAAGCTTTCTTT.

The chain recombines TRBV3-1 (or the pseudogene TRBV3-2) with TRBJ1-3, with no clear D. The ends were cut back, 0 bases at V and 0 bases at J, with 12 bases in the middle. CDR1 and CDR2 (germline): LGHDT, YNNKEL (reference sequence). CDR3 size: 17 residues. In nucleotides, the CDR3 is TGTGCCAGCAGCCAAGATAGGCTATCGGTCTCTGGAAACACCATATATTTT. Translation: CASSQDRLSVSGNTIYF.

This rearrangement joins TRBV4-1 to TRBJ1-1; possibly TRBD1 for D (5 bases). Trimming removed 2 bases from V and 6 bases from J, with 10 bases in between. The CDR3 runs 13 residues. CDR1 is MGHRA, CDR2 YSYEKL, per germline. The CDR3 loop reads CASSQSQGSEAFF. The CDR3 coding sequence is TGCGCCAGCAGCCAAAGTCAGGGATCTGAAGCTTTCTTT.

The V call is TRBV5-1, the J call TRBJ2-5; 9 nucleotides align to TRBD1. The CDR3 runs 15 residues. Germline lookup yields CDR1 SGHRS and CDR2 YFSETQ. Trimming cost V 0 bases and J 5 bases; bases outside gene matches: 5. This CDR3 is CASSLGTGEGETQYF. The CDR3 DNA follows: TGCGCCAGCAGCTTGGGGACAGGGGAGGGGGAGACCCAGTACTTC.

This chain joins TRBV4-1 and TRBJ1-2, with D uncertain. This CDR3 region has 17 residues. The ends were cut back, 1 base at V and 5 bases at J, with 20 bases in the middle. Per germline, CDR1 MGHRA and CDR2 YSYEKL. CDR3 in amino acids: CASSQVGGGEGPYGYTF. CDR3 bases: TGCGCCAGCAGCCAAGTAGGAGGTGGGGAAGGACCTTATGGCTACACCTTC.

The J gene is TRBJ2-1, the V gene TRBV7-9; D may be TRBD1 (5 bases). The CDR3 covers 13 residues. Germline V lookup: CDR1 SEHNR, CDR2 FQNEAQ (reference sequence). Trimming took 4 bases from V and 14 from J, leaving 18 bases between them. CDR3 region: CASSSSPGFREFF. CDR3 in DNA: TGTGCCAGCAGCTCATCCCCAGGGTTCCGGGAGTTCTTC.

The chain uses TRBV7-8 and TRBJ1-1; 10 bases are a match to TRBD1. J gave up 8 bases and V 5 bases, and 5 bases lay outside the gene matches. The CDR3 totals 13 residues. Germline CDR1 SGHVS, CDR2 FQNEAQ. Here the CDR3 DNA reads TGTGCCAGCAGCCTGGGACAGGGGTTGGAAGCTTTCTTT. Its protein product is CASSLGQGLEAFF. Combining the CDR3 with reference TRBV7-8 and TRBJ1-1 gives the whole variable domain GAGVSQSPRYKVAKRGQDVALRCDPISGHVSLFWYQQALGQGPEFLTYFQNEAQLDKSGLPSDRFFAERPEGSVSTLKIQRTQQEDSAVYLCASSLGQGLEAFFGQGTRLTVV.

This sequence joins TRBV6-5 and TRBJ1-1, with D possibly being TRBD1 (5 bases). Germline V gene data show CDR1 as MNHEY and CDR2 as SVGAGI. The CDR3 spans 14 residues. Trimming stripped 5 bases from V and 8 bases from J, with 18 bases between. CDR3 in DNA: TGTGCCAGCAGTCCTAAGGGGCAGGGAAGAGAAGCTTTCTTT. Its translation: CASSPKGQGREAFF.

The chain is built from TRBV5-1 and TRBJ1-2; TRBD1 is a possible D gene (5 bases). The germline V gene has CDR1 SGHRS and CDR2 YFSETQ. Trimming pared 1 base from V and 2 bases from J, leaving 9 bases between. CDR3 length equals 14 residues. CDR3 protein: CASSLTGRNYGYTF. The CDR3 DNA is TGCGCCAGCAGCTTGACAGGACGAAACTATGGCTACACCTTC.

Only one count was recorded for this clone. V usage is TRBV27 and J usage is TRBJ1-5; TRBD1 is a possible D gene (5 bases). In germline, CDR1 is MNHEY, CDR2 SMNVEV (reference sequence). V lost 5 bases and J lost 7, with 12 bases in between. CDR3 length: 13 amino acids. The CDR3: CASSLTGGQPQHF. The CDR3, as DNA: TGTGCCAGCAGTCTGACGGGGGGGCAGCCCCAGCATTTT.

The V gene is TRBV5-4, the J gene TRBJ1-1; no clear D gene. Trimming left V 4 bases short and J 1 base short, with 11 bases between. Germline-derived CDR1 and CDR2 are SGHNT and YYREEE (reference sequence). This CDR3 is 14 amino acids long. Here the CDR3 reads CASSLEMGNTEAFF. In nucleotides, the CDR3 is TGTGCCAGCAGCCTGGAGATGGGGAACACTGAAGCTTTCTTT. The whole variable domain, filled in from reference TRBV5-4 and TRBJ1-1, reads ETGVTQSPTHLIKTRGQQVTLRCSSQSGHNTVSWYQQALGQGPQFIFQYYREEENGRGNFPPRFSGLQFPNYSSELNVNALELDDSALYLCASSLEMGNTEAFFGQGTRLTVV.

The genes are TRBV7-9 and TRBJ2-7, with 10 nucleotides matching TRBD1. Germline values: CDR1 SEHNR, CDR2 FQNEAQ (reference sequence). The V segment lost 5 bases and the J segment 2 bases; nucleotides outside the gene matches: 6. The CDR3 contains 15 residues. The DNA of the CDR3 is TGTGCCAGCAGCAAAACGACAGGGGGCGCCTACGAGCAGTACTTC. It encodes CASSKTTGGAYEQYF.

V usage is TRBV28 and J usage is TRBJ1-4, with D possibly being TRBD1 (6 bases). The CDR3 is made up of 11 amino acids. Trimming left V 11 bases short and J 10 bases short, with 14 bases between. The germline gives CDR1 MDHEN, CDR2 SYDVKM. CDR3 in DNA: TGTGCCTCACAGGGAACGGGAAAACTGTTTTTT. Protein: CASQGTGKLFF. The full variable domain, with the rest looked up from reference TRBV28 and TRBJ1-4, is DVKVTQSSRYLVKRTGEKVFLECVQDMDHENMFWYRQDPGLGLRLIYFSYDVKMKEKGDIPEGYSVSREKKERFSLILESASTNQTSMYLCASQGTGKLFFGSGTQLSVL.

J is TRBJ2-1 and V is TRBV6-5; TRBD2 aligns across 7 bases. The CDR3 has 15 amino acids. Germline V gene data show CDR1 as MNHEY and CDR2 as SVGAGI. V was clipped by 2 bases and J by 3 bases; unmatched bases: 4. This CDR3 is CASSYKTSYYNEQFF. The CDR3 bases are TGTGCCAGCAGTTACAAGACTAGCTACTACAATGAGCAGTTCTTC.

The rearrangement uses TRBV10-1 and TRBJ2-3; D gene uncertain. The CDR3 loop spans 14 amino acids. V shed 8 bases and J shed 2 bases, with 14 bases lying between them. CDR1 and CDR2 from the germline V gene are WNHNN and SYGVQD (reference sequence). The CDR3 DNA reads TGCGCCAGCCGTGGGAATAGCCACACAGATACGCAGTATTTT. Translated: CASRGNSHTDTQYF.

The rearrangement links TRBV7-9 to TRBJ2-7; D gene uncertain. Between the trimmed V and J ends, which lost 5 bases and 4 bases, there was a span of 12 bases. The CDR3 consists of 13 residues. Germline V gene lookup returns CDR1 SEHNR and CDR2 FQNEAQ (reference sequence). This CDR3 reads CASSIPGRYEQYF. Written as DNA, the CDR3 is TGTGCCAGCAGCATACCCGGACGGTACGAGCAGTACTTC.

The rearrangement uses TRBV14 and TRBJ2-3; unclear D gene. The CDR3 consists of 11 residues. Trimming removed 1 base from V and 7 bases from J, with 3 bases in between. CDR1 and CDR2 from the germline V gene are SGHDN and FVKESK. CDR3 nucleotides: TGTGCCAGCAGCCAAGTAAATACGCAGTATTTT. Its translation is CASSQVNTQYF.